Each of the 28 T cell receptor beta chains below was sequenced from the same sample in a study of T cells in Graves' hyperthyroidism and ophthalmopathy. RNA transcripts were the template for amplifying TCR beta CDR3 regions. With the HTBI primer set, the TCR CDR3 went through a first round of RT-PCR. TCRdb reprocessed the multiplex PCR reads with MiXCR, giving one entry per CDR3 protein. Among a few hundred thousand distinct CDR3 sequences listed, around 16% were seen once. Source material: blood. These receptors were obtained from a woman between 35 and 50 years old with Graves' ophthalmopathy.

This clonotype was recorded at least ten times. CDR3: CASSDSQGWEQYF. CDR3 coding DNA: TGTGCCAGCAGTGACTCACAGGGTTGGGAGCAGTACTTC. This sequence joins TRBV27 and TRBJ2-7; D is possibly TRBD1 (6 bases). Germline V gene sequence: CDR1 MNHEY, CDR2 SMNVEV (reference sequence). Trimming pared 5 bases from V and 7 bases from J, leaving 15 bases between. The CDR3 loop spans 13 amino acids.

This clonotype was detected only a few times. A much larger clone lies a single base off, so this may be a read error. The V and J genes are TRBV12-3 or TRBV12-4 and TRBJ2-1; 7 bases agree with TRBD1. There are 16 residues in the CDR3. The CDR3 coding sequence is TGTGCCGGCAGTGCAAACAGGGGCGGGTCCTACAATGAGCAGTTCTTC. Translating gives CAGSANRGGSYNEQFF.

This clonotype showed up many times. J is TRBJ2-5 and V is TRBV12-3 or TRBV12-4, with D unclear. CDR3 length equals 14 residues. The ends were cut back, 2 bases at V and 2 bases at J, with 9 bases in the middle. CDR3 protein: CASSLRRRQETQYF. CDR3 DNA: TGTGCCAGCAGTTTACGGCGCAGACAAGAGACCCAGTACTTC.

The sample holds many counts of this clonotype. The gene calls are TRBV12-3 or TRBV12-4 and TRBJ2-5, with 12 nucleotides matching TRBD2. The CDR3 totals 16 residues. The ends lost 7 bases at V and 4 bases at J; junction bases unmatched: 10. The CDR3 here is CASTLRLAGVGETQYF. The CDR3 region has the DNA TGTGCCAGCACCCTCCGACTAGCGGGAGTTGGAGAGACCCAGTACTTC.

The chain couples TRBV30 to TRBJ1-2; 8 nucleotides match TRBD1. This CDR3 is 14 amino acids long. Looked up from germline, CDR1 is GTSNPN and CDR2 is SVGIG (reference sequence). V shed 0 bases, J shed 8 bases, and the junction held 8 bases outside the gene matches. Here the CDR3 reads CAWSVRTGTSGYTF. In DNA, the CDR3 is TGTGCCTGGAGTGTTCGGACAGGGACGTCAGGCTACACCTTC.

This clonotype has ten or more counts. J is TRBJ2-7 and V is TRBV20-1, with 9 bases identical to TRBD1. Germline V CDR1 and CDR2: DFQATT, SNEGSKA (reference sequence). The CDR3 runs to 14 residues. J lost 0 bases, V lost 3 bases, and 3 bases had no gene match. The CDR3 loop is CSASRQGVSYEQYF. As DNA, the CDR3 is TGCAGTGCTAGTCGACAGGGGGTCTCCTACGAGCAGTACTTC.

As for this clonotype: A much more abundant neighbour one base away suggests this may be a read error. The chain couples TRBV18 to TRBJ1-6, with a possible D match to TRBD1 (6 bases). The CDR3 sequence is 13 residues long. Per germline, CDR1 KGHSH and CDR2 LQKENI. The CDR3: CVSSPGDRSPLHF. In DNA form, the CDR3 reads TGTGTCAGCTCACCAGGGGACCGTTCACCCCTCCACTTT.

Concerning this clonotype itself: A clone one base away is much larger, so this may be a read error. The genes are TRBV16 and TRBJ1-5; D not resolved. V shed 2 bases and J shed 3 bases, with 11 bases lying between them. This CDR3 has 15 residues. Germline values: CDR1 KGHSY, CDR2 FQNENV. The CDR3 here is CASSQGMANNQPQHF. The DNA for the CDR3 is TGTGCCAGCAGCCAAGGGATGGCTAACAATCAGCCCCAGCATTTT. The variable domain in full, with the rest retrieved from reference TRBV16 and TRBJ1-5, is GEEVAQTPKHLVRGEGQKAKLYCAPIKGHSYVFWYQQVLKNEFKFLISFQNENVFDETGMPKERFSAKCLPNSPCSLEIQATKLEDSAVYFCASSQGMANNQPQHFGDGTRLSIL.

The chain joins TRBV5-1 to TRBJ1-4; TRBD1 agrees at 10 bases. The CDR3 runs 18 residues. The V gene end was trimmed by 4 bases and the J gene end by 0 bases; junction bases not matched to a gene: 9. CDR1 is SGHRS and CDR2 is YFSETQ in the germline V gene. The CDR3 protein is CASSHRTGGGATNEKLFF. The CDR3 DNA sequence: TGCGCCAGCAGCCACCGGACAGGGGGGGGTGCAACTAATGAAAAACTGTTTTTT.

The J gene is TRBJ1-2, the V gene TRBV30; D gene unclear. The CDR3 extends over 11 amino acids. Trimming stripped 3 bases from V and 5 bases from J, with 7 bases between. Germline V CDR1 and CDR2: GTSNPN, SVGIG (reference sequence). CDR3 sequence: CAWRAEYGYTF. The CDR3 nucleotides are TGTGCCTGGAGAGCGGAGTATGGCTACACCTTC.

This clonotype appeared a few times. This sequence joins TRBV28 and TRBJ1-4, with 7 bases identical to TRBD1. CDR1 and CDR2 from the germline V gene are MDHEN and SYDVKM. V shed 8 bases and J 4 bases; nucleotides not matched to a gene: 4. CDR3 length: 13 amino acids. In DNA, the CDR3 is TGTGCCAGCGGGGACAGCTTTAATGAAAAACTGTTTTTT. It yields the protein CASGDSFNEKLFF. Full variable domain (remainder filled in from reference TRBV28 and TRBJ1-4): DVKVTQSSRYLVKRTGEKVFLECVQDMDHENMFWYRQDPGLGLRLIYFSYDVKMKEKGDIPEGYSVSREKKERFSLILESASTNQTSMYLCASGDSFNEKLFFGSGTQLSVL.

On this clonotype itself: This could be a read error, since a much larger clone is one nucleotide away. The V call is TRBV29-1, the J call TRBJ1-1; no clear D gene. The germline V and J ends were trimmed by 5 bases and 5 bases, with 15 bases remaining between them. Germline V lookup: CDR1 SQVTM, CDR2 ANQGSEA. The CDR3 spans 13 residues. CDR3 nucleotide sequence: TGCAGCGTTCGGCGCCCAGTGGGGACTGAAGCTTTCTTT. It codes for CSVRRPVGTEAFF.

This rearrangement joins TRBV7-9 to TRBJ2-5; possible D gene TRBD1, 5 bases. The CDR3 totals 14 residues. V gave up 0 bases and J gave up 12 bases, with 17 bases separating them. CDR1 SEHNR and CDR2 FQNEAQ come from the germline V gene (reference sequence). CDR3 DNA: TGTGCCAGCAGCTTAGCCTCCGCTACAGGCACCGAGTACTTC. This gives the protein CASSLASATGTEYF. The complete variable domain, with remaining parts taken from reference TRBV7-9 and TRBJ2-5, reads DTGVSQNPRHKITKRGQNVTFRCDPISEHNRLYWYRQTLGQGPEFLTYFQNEAQLEKSRLLSDRFSAERPKGSFSTLEIQRTEQGDSAMYLCASSLASATGTEYFGPGTRLLVL.

This CDR3 is CASSARTNFTDTQYF. The CDR3 DNA is TGTGCCAGCAGCGCCAGGACTAACTTCACAGATACGCAGTATTTT. This rearrangement joins TRBV6-2 or TRBV6-3 to TRBJ2-3, with TRBD2 as a possible D gene (6 bases). CDR3 length: 15 amino acids. In germline, CDR1 is MNHEY, CDR2 SVGEGT. V gave up 6 bases and J gave up 2 bases, with 15 bases separating them.

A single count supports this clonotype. The CDR3, as DNA: TGTGCCAGCAGTCCCCACCGGTCGGGGGACACTGAAGCTTTCTTT. Its protein is CASSPHRSGDTEAFF. V gene TRBV28 combines with J gene TRBJ1-1, with D possibly being TRBD1 (5 bases). From germline, CDR1 is MDHEN and CDR2 SYDVKM. V shed 5 bases and J shed 3 bases, with 16 bases lying between them. The CDR3 is made up of 15 amino acids. Complete variable domain (other parts from reference TRBV28 and TRBJ1-1): DVKVTQSSRYLVKRTGEKVFLECVQDMDHENMFWYRQDPGLGLRLIYFSYDVKMKEKGDIPEGYSVSREKKERFSLILESASTNQTSMYLCASSPHRSGDTEAFFGQGTRLTVV.

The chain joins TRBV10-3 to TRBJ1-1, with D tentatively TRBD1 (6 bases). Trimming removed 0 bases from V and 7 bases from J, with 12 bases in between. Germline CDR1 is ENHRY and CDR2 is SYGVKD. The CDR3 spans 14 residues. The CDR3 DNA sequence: TGTGCCATCAGTGAGTCGGGGCGAGGGGGTGAAGCTTTCTTT. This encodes CAISESGRGGEAFF.

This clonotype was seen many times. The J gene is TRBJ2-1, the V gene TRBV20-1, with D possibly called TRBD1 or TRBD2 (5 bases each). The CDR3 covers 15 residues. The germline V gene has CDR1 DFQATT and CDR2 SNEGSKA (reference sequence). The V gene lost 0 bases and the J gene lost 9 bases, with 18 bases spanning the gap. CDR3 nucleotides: TGCAGTGCTAGAGATTTCTCGGGACCCCCAGGTGAGCAGTTCTTC. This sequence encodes CSARDFSGPPGEQFF.

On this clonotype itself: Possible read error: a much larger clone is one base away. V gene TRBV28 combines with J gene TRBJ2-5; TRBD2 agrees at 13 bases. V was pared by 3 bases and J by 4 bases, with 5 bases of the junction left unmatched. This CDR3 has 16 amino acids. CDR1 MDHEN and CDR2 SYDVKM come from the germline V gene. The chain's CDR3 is CASSFLRTSGRETQYF. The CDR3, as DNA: TGTGCCAGCAGTTTTCTCCGGACTAGCGGGAGAGAGACCCAGTACTTC.

The CDR3 region has the DNA TGTGCCAGCAGGGAGGGGTTTCTGAACACTGAAGCTTTCTTT. This codes for CASREGFLNTEAFF. The chain links TRBV6-1 to TRBJ1-1, with a possible D match to TRBD1 (5 bases). Germline V CDR1 and CDR2: MNHNS, SASEGT. Between the trimmed V and J ends, which lost 6 bases and 0 bases, there was a span of 11 bases. The CDR3 runs to 14 residues.

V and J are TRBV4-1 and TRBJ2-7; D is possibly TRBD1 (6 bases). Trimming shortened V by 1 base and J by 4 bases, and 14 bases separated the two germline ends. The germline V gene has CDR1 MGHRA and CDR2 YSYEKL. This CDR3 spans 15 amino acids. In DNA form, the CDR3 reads TGCGCCAGCAGCCAAGCCGGGACATACGAATACGAGCAGTACTTC. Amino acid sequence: CASSQAGTYEYEQYF.

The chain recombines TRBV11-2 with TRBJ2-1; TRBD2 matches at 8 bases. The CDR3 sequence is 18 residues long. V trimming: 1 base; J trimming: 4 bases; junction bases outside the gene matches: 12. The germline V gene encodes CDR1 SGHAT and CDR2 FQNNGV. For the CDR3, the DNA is TGTGCCAGCAGCTTAGGTGGCGGGGGGCGGGAGAAGTACAATGAGCAGTTCTTC. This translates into CASSLGGGGREKYNEQFF.

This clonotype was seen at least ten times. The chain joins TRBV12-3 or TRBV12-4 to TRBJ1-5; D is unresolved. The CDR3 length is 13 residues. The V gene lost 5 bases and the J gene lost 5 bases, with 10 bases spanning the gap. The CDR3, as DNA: TGTGCCAGCAGTCCCGACGGTCATCAGCCCCAGCATTTT. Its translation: CASSPDGHQPQHF.

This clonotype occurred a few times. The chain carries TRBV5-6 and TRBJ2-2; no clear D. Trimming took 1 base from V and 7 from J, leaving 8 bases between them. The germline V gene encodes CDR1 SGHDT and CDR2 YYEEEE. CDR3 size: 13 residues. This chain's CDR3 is CASSLTGHGELFF. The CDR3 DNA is TGTGCCAGCAGCTTGACGGGCCACGGGGAGCTGTTTTTT.

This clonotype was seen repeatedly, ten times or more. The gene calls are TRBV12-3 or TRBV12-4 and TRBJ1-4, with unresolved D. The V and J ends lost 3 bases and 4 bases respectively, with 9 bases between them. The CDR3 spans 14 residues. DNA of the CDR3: TGTGCCAGCAGTTTTCGAGGGCGTAATGAAAAACTGTTTTTT. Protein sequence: CASSFRGRNEKLFF.

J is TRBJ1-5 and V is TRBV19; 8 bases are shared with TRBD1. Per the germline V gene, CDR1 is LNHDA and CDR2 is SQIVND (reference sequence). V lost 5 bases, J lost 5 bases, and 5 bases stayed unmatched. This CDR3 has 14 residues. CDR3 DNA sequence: TGTGCCAGTAGTGTGGACAGGGAGGATCAGCCCCAGCATTTT. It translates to CASSVDREDQPQHF. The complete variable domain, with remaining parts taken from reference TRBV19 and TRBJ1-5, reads DGGITQSPKYLFRKEGQNVTLSCEQNLNHDAMYWYRQDPGQGLRLIYYSQIVNDFQKGDIAEGYSVSREKKESFPLTVTSAQKNPTAFYLCASSVDREDQPQHFGDGTRLSIL.

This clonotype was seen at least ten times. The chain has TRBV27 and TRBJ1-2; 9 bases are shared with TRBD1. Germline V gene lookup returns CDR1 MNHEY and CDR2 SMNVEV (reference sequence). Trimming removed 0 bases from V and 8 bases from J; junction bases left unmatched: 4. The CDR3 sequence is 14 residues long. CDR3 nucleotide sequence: TGTGCCAGCAGTTTATCGAGGGGACAGGGAGGCTACACCTTC. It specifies CASSLSRGQGGYTF.

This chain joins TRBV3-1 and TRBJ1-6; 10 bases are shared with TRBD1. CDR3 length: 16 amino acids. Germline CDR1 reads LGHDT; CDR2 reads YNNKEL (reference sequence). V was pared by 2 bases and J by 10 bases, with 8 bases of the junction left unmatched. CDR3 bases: TGTGCCAGCAGCCAAACGACAGGGGGCTTTGGATCACCCCTCCACTTT. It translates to CASSQTTGGFGSPLHF.

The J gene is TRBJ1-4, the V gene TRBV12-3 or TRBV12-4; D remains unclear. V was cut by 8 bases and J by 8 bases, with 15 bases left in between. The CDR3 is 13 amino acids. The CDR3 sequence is CASSSGLREKLFF. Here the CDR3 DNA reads TGTGCCAGCTCTTCCGGGTTAAGGGAAAAACTGTTTTTT.